At least ten counts were recorded for the clone carrying this T cell receptor beta chain. Its antigen is unknown. Study-level points and caveats: Tumor memory CD4+ T cell TCR gene usage was found to cluster with blood and lymph node memory CD4+ cells and with lymph node naive CD4+ cells. Greatest tumor Treg TCR overlap was with tumor naive CD4+ cells.

After constant-region reverse-primer amplification, full-length variable regions underwent semi-nested PCR with Nested Universal Primer A. TCRdb re-called the 5' RACE reads through MiXCR, storing one row per CDR3 protein. The sample has approximately 44,000 distinct CDR3 sequences; just under 30% are singletons. This sequence was found in a female donor with breast cancer. Sequencing used memory CD4+ T cells sorted from a lymph node. Indicated subset: memory CD4+ T cells, CD4+CD45RO+CD25-.

DNA for the CDR3: TGTGCCAGCAGCTTAGGACTAGCGGGCCTCGCGAACACCGGGGAGCTGTTTTTT. Protein: CASSLGLAGLANTGELFF. The chain links TRBV7-3 to TRBJ2-2; 11 bases line up with TRBD2. V gave up 2 bases and J gave up 0 bases; unmatched junction bases: 5. This CDR3 region has 18 residues. From germline, CDR1 is SGHTA and CDR2 FQGTGA.